One and the same sample provided the 20 T cell receptor beta chains below, sequenced in a study of breast tumors, draining lymph nodes, adjacent tissues. Axillary draining lymph nodes of breast cancer patients supplied the node samples. TCRdb itself ran the multiplex PCR reads through MiXCR, one entry per CDR3 protein. The sample comprises approximately 280,000 distinct CDR3 sequences, roughly 30% of which are singletons, and roughly 1.2% rests with the top ten. Material for sequencing was axillary lymph node tissue. All receptors come from a female donor with breast cancer. Some clones in this sample may be carry-over from other donors' samples.

This clonotype showed up many times. The rearrangement uses TRBV20-1 and TRBJ2-7; D assignment may be TRBD1 or TRBD2 (6 bases each). V lost 3 bases, J lost 7 bases, and 16 bases lay in between. From germline, CDR1 is DFQATT and CDR2 SNEGSKA (reference sequence). The CDR3 is 13 residues long. The CDR3 here is CSASEGGAPEQYF. The DNA of the CDR3 is TGCAGTGCTAGTGAGGGGGGAGCGCCTGAGCAGTACTTC.

This clonotype was seen more than once but under ten times. This chain uses TRBV6-5 with TRBJ1-2, with D possibly TRBD1 on 5 matching bases. The V and J ends lost 6 bases and 3 bases respectively, with 11 bases between them. This CDR3 contains 13 residues. Germline V lookup: CDR1 MNHEY, CDR2 SVGAGI. CDR3 region: CASRHQGYYGYTF. The CDR3 DNA reads TGTGCCAGCAGACACCAGGGATACTATGGCTACACCTTC.

For this clonotype: The final CDR3 position lacks the conserved phenylalanine or tryptophan, pointing to a likely read error. The limits of the CDR3 on the DNA are not certain, so only TCRdb's listed CDR3 is given. The rearrangement links TRBV7-9 to TRBJ2-5. From its first to its last residue, the CDR3 has 8 amino acids. The germline V gene encodes CDR1 SEHNR and CDR2 FQNEAQ (reference sequence). The CDR3 sequence: CASSFFLG.

The J gene is TRBJ2-7, the V gene TRBV28; 11 bases line up with TRBD2. V was pared by 5 bases and J by 6 bases, with 6 bases of the junction left unmatched. CDR3 size: 14 residues. CDR1 is MDHEN and CDR2 is SYDVKM in the germline V gene. CDR3 bases: TGTGCCAGCAGTCCTCTAGCGGGAGGTGCCGAGCAGTACTTC. Translated: CASSPLAGGAEQYF.

This clonotype has at least ten counts. The rearrangement uses TRBV12-3 or TRBV12-4 and TRBJ2-2; TRBD2 aligns across 8 bases. CDR3 length equals 18 residues. Trimming cost V 1 base and J 4 bases; bases outside gene matches: 11. The DNA of the CDR3 is TGTGCCAGCAGTTTAGGCGGGGGGAGGGGAGCGGTCACCGGGGAGCTGTTTTTT. It yields the protein CASSLGGGRGAVTGELFF.

The sample holds many counts of this clonotype. This may be a read error: a much more frequent sequence differs by one nucleotide. V usage is TRBV10-1 and J usage is TRBJ2-5; 10 bases align to TRBD2. Germline lookup yields CDR1 WNHNN and CDR2 SYGVQD (reference sequence). The length of the CDR3 is 18 residues. CDR3 DNA sequence: TGCGCCAGCAGTGAGGGACGATGGGCTAGCGGGAGAGGCGAGACCCAGTGCTTC. Its translation is CASSEGRWASGRGETQCF.

This clonotype was seen at least ten times. The chain uses TRBV5-8 and TRBJ2-5, with a tentative D call TRBD2 (7 bases). Trimming removed 4 bases at V and 5 bases at J, with 15 bases between. The length of the CDR3 is 14 residues. The germline V gene has CDR1 SGHTS and CDR2 YDEGEE. CDR3 nucleotide sequence: TGTGCCAGCAGCCCCGGGGCGGGGGCTGAGACCCAGTACTTC. It specifies CASSPGAGAETQYF.

V is TRBV7-2 and J is TRBJ2-7; D is possibly TRBD2 (6 bases). Germline V CDR1 and CDR2: SGHTA, FQGNSA. With 11 bases removed from V and 1 base from J, the gap between germline ends came to 12 bases. The CDR3 totals 12 residues. The CDR3 sequence is CALPSASYEQYF. The CDR3 coding sequence is TGTGCCCTCCCTAGCGCGTCCTACGAGCAGTACTTC.

This clonotype was counted many times. This chain connects TRBV3-1 to TRBJ1-6, with D tentatively TRBD1 (5 bases). CDR1 and CDR2 (germline): LGHDT, YNNKEL (reference sequence). There are 14 residues in the CDR3. V lost 6 bases to trimming and J lost 4 bases, with 10 bases between them. CDR3 loop: CASRRDGYNSPLHF. CDR3 DNA sequence: TGTGCCAGCAGGCGGGACGGATATAATTCACCCCTCCACTTT.

With respect to this clonotype: A much more abundant neighbour one base away suggests this may be a read error. The DNA of the CDR3 is TGCGCCAGCAGCCATAGGATACAGGAGAGCAGCACAGATACGCAGTATTTT. This encodes CASSHRIQESSTDTQYF. The chain is built from TRBV4-1 and TRBJ2-3; D is possibly TRBD1 (5 bases). Germline V lookup: CDR1 MGHRA, CDR2 YSYEKL. The CDR3 sequence is 17 residues long. V was shortened by 3 bases and J by 0 bases, with 16 bases between the two germline ends.

In its sample, this clonotype was seen a few times. V is TRBV10-2 and J is TRBJ1-2; 7 bases are a match to TRBD1. Per the germline V gene, CDR1 is WSHSY and CDR2 is SAAADI. CDR3 size: 15 residues. V shed 5 bases, J shed 1 base, and the junction held 7 bases outside the gene matches. CDR3 DNA: TGCGCCAGCAGTAACCACAGGGGATTTAACTATGGCTACACCTTC. Translating gives CASSNHRGFNYGYTF.

Ten or more counts support this clonotype. The rearrangement uses TRBV19 and TRBJ1-4; D might be TRBD1 (6 bases). Germline CDR1 and CDR2: LNHDA and SQIVND (reference sequence). The V gene lost 3 bases and the J gene lost 8 bases, with 16 bases spanning the gap. This CDR3 region has 15 residues. The CDR3 sequence: CASSIGGVSGEKLFF. CDR3 in DNA: TGTGCCAGTAGTATCGGGGGCGTATCGGGCGAAAAACTGTTTTTT.

There are many counts of this clonotype. The CDR3 nucleotides read TGTGCCAGCAGCGTAGGACTAGCGGGAGTTAAAGAGACCCAGTACTTC. It is translated as CASSVGLAGVKETQYF. The chain is built from TRBV9 and TRBJ2-5; 12 nucleotides match TRBD2. The germline V gene has CDR1 SGDLS and CDR2 YYNGEE. Trimming took 0 bases from V and 3 from J; bases not matched to a gene: 3. The CDR3 length is 16 residues.

Notes on this clonotype: The germline gene is not matched at one end of the junction; a read error may be the cause. The J gene is TRBJ2-2, the V gene TRBV11-2; TRBD2 is a possible D gene (6 bases). CDR3 length: 14 residues. Germline V lookup: CDR1 SGHAT, CDR2 FQNNGV. Here the CDR3 reads CASSWGLSTGGLFF. The CDR3 nucleotides read TGTGCCAGCAGCTGGGGTCTTAGCACCGGGGGGCTGTTTTTT. The variable domain in full, with the rest retrieved from reference TRBV11-2 and TRBJ2-2, is EAGVAQSPRYKIIEKRQSVAFWCNPISGHATLYWYQQILGQGPKLLIQFQNNGVVDDSQLPKDRFSAERLKGVDSTLKIQPAKLEDSAVYLCASSWGLSTGGLFFGEGSRLTVL.

This clonotype was observed at least ten times. The chain joins TRBV29-1 to TRBJ1-5, with D perhaps TRBD1 (5 bases). The germline V gene has CDR1 SQVTM and CDR2 ANQGSEA. The CDR3 length is 12 residues. Trimming took 4 bases from V and 1 from J, leaving 5 bases between them. For the CDR3, the DNA is TGCAGCGTTGGACAGAGCAATCAGCCCCAGCATTTT. This sequence encodes CSVGQSNQPQHF.

This clonotype was picked up many times. This chain joins TRBV7-9 and TRBJ2-5; D ambiguous. Per the germline V gene, CDR1 is SEHNR and CDR2 is FQNEAQ (reference sequence). V was shortened by 3 bases and J by 1 base, with 15 bases between the two germline ends. The CDR3 is 16 residues long. DNA of the CDR3: TGTGCCAGCAGCTTGACCTTTAGATCCATCCAAGAGACCCAGTACTTC. It codes for CASSLTFRSIQETQYF.

This clonotype was picked up many times. The genes are TRBV19 and TRBJ1-5; tentative D call: TRBD1 (5 bases). Trimming took 4 bases from V and 5 from J, leaving 9 bases between them. CDR1 is LNHDA, CDR2 SQIVND, per germline (reference sequence). The CDR3 spans 13 residues. The CDR3 nucleotides read TGTGCCAGTAGTAATGGGGGTCATCAGCCCCAGCATTTT. It specifies CASSNGGHQPQHF.

This clonotype was recorded once. A much larger clone differs from this one at a single base, so this may be a read error. V gene TRBV11-2 combines with J gene TRBJ2-1, with D uncertain. This CDR3 region has 13 residues. Per germline, CDR1 SGHAT and CDR2 FQNNGV. The DNA of the CDR3 is TGTGCCAGCAGCCCCGACACTTACACTGAGCAGTTCTTC. This sequence encodes CASSPDTYTEQFF.

V gene TRBV5-5 combines with J gene TRBJ2-7, with a tentative D call TRBD2 (6 bases). V dropped 4 bases and J dropped 1 base, with 15 bases sitting between them. The CDR3 extends over 15 amino acids. Germline V gene sequence: CDR1 SGHKS, CDR2 YYEKEE (reference sequence). The CDR3 spells CASSPQGGGSYEQYF. The CDR3 coding sequence is TGTGCCAGCAGCCCCCAAGGTGGGGGGTCCTACGAGCAGTACTTC. Full variable domain (missing parts from reference TRBV5-5 and TRBJ2-7): DAGVTQSPTHLIKTRGQQVTLRCSPISGHKSVSWYQQVLGQGPQFIFQYYEKEERGRGNFPDRFSARQFPNYSSELNVNALLLGDSALYLCASSPQGGGSYEQYFGPGTRLTVT.

This clonotype was observed many times. The genes are TRBV19 and TRBJ2-3, with TRBD2 identical over 8 bases. With V trimmed by 5 bases and J by 8 bases, 12 bases remained unmatched. The CDR3 extends over 15 amino acids. Per germline, CDR1 LNHDA and CDR2 SQIVND (reference sequence). CDR3 bases: TGTGCCAGTAGTCCCCAGGGACTAGAGGATGGTACGCAGTATTTT. This sequence encodes CASSPQGLEDGTQYF.